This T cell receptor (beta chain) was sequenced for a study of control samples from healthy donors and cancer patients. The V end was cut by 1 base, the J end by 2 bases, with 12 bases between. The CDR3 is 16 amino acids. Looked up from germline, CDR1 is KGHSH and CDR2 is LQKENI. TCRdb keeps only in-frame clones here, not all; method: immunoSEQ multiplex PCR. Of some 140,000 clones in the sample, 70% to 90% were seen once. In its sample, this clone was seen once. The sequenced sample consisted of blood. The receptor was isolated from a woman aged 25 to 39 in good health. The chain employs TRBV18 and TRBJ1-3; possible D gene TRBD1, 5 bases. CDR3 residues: CASSPRGVEAGNTIYF. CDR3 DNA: TGTGCCAGCTCACCACGAGGGGTTGAAGCTGGAAACACCATATATTTT.